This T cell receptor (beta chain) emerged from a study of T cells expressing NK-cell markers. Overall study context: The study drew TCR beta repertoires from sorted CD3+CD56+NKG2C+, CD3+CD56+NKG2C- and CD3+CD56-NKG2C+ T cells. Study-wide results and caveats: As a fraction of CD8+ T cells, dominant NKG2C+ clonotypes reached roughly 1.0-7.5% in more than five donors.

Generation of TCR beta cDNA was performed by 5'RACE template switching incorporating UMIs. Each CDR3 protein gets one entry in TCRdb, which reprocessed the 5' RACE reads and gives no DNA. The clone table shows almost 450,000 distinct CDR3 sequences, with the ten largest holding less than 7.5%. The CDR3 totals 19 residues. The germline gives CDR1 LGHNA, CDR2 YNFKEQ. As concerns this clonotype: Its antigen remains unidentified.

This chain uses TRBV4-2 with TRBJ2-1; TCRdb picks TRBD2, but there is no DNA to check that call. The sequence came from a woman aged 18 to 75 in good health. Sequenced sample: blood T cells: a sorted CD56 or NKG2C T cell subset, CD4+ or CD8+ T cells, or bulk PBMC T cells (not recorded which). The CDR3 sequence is CASSELAGLNTLTHNEQFF.